Many counts were recorded for the clone carrying this T cell receptor (beta chain). The antigen is unknown. These data are taken from a study of neurological immune-mediated disorders. Points from the study as a whole: The multiple sclerosis repertoire cluster was associated with no clinical or MRI feature. Private repertoires in all groups were suggested by the finding that expanded clones across subjects shared no CDR3 amino acid sequences.

CDR3 length: 15 residues. Germline trimming cut 3 bases from V and 2 bases from J; bases unmatched to any gene: 3. CDR1 and CDR2 from the germline V gene are SGHKS and YYEKEE (reference sequence). The unsorted libraries were made from 2 million PBMCs kept at -80 C. Template-switch 5'RACE cDNA synthesis added a 10-nucleotide unique molecular identifier. MiXCR, applied by TCRdb to the 5' RACE reads, yields one record per CDR3 protein. This sample has over 60,000 distinct CDR3 sequences, with roughly 5.5% found just once. The sequence came from a woman aged 25 to 39 with multiple sclerosis. Input material: PBMCs. The V and J genes are TRBV5-5 and TRBJ1-4; 8 bases map to TRBD1. DNA for the CDR3: TGTGCCAGCAGCTACCGGACAGGGACTAATGAAAAACTGTTTTTT. Amino acids: CASSYRTGTNEKLFF.